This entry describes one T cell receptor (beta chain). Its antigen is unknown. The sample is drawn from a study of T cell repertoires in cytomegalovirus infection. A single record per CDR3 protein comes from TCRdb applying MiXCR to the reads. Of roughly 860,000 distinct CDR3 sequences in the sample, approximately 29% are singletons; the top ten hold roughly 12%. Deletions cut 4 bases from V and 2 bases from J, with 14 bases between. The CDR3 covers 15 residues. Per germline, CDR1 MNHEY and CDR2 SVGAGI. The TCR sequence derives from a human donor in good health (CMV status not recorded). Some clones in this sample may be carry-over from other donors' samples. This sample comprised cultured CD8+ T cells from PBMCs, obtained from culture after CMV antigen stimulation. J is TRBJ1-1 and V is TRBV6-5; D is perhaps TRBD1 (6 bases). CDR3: CASSSSSGVNTEAFF. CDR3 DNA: TGTGCCAGCAGTTCGTCCTCAGGGGTAAACACTGAAGCTTTCTTT.